These 28 T cell receptor beta chains were all obtained from the same sample, sequenced in a study of T cell responses to AZD1222 COVID-19 vaccine. The assay was immunoSEQ multiplex PCR, and TCRdb's table has in-frame clones only and misses some. The sample has 130,000 or so clones, approximately 93% seen once. The sample was peripheral blood, taken on day 0 of AZD1222 vaccination. The receptors derive from an adult in good health.

This chain connects TRBV20-1 to TRBJ1-1; D not certain. V shed 6 bases and J shed 3 bases, with 8 bases lying between them. Germline V gene data show CDR1 as DFQATT and CDR2 as SNEGSKA (reference sequence). There are 11 residues in the CDR3. The CDR3 spells CSAGRYTEAFF. CDR3 nucleotide sequence: TGCAGTGCGGGCAGGTACACTGAAGCTTTCTTT.

This sequence joins TRBV5-6 and TRBJ1-2, with D uncertain. Trimming pared 9 bases from V and 3 bases from J, leaving 24 bases between. The germline CDR1 and CDR2 sequences are SGHDT and YYEEEE. This CDR3 comprises 16 residues. CDR3 nucleotides: TGTGCCACCACACCCCGGACGGGCTTGGGTCACTATGGCTACACCTTC. Translation gives CATTPRTGLGHYGYTF. Using reference TRBV5-6 and TRBJ1-2 for the parts outside the CDR3, the full variable domain is DAGVTQSPTHLIKTRGQQVTLRCSPKSGHDTVSWYQQALGQGPQFIFQYYEEEERQRGNFPDRFSGHQFPNYSSELNVNALLLGDSALYLCATTPRTGLGHYGYTFGSGTRLTVV.

V is TRBV19 and J is TRBJ1-1; 7 positions match TRBD1. Per germline, CDR1 LNHDA and CDR2 SQIVND (reference sequence). The CDR3 extends over 14 amino acids. V lost 4 bases and J lost 5; bases outside the gene matches: 7. The CDR3 here is CASSRDSAGTEAFF. The CDR3 coding sequence is TGTGCCAGTAGTAGGGACAGCGCGGGGACTGAAGCTTTCTTT.

V is TRBV11-2 and J is TRBJ2-6, with 8 bases aligning to TRBD1. CDR3 length: 15 residues. The germline CDR1 and CDR2 sequences are SGHAT and FQNNGV. J lost 4 bases, V lost 6 bases, and 5 bases had no gene match. The CDR3 bases are TGTGCCAGCAGTCGACAGGGGTTGGGGGCCAACGTCCTGACTTTC. As protein: CASSRQGLGANVLTF.

The chain carries TRBV2 and TRBJ2-3, with 14 bases matching TRBD2. With V trimmed by 6 bases and J by 0 bases, 11 bases remained unmatched. The CDR3 has 19 residues. Per the germline V gene, CDR1 is SNHLY and CDR2 is FYNNEI. The CDR3, as DNA: TGTGCCAGCAGGGGGTCCGGGACTAGCGGGGGAGGTAGCACAGATACGCAGTATTTT. Its protein product is CASRGSGTSGGGSTDTQYF.

The chain employs TRBV6-5 and TRBJ1-1; perhaps TRBD1 as D (5 bases). There are 15 residues in the CDR3. V lost 3 bases and J 2 bases, leaving 13 bases between the germline ends. The germline V gene has CDR1 MNHEY and CDR2 SVGAGI. The CDR3 here is CASSYNRPQNTEAFF. The CDR3 DNA reads as TGTGCCAGCAGTTATAACAGGCCCCAAAACACTGAAGCTTTCTTT.

J is TRBJ2-1 and V is TRBV5-4, with TRBD2 as a possible D gene (5 bases). The CDR3 has 12 residues. In germline, CDR1 is SGHNT, CDR2 YYREEE (reference sequence). Trimming removed 4 bases from V and 9 bases from J, with 11 bases in between. The CDR3 DNA reads TGTGCCAGCAGCCTTTCACGGGGTGAGCAGTTCTTC. Translated: CASSLSRGEQFF.

This clone occurred a few times. J is TRBJ2-4 and V is TRBV15; a possible D gene is TRBD2 (5 bases). Trimming stripped 2 bases from V and 7 bases from J, with 15 bases between. The CDR3 covers 15 residues. CDR1 is LNHNV, CDR2 YYDKDF, per germline (reference sequence). Written as DNA, the CDR3 is TGTGCCACCAGCAGATACGGGGTAGGGTTGAACATTCAGTACTTC. It specifies CATSRYGVGLNIQYF.

The CDR3 region has the DNA TGTGCCAGTAGTCCAATAGTCCTCCGTCGACCCATCTATGGCTACACCTTC. The encoded protein is CASSPIVLRRPIYGYTF. The chain recombines TRBV19 with TRBJ1-2, with D uncertain. Germline-derived CDR1 and CDR2 are LNHDA and SQIVND (reference sequence). The CDR3 sequence is 17 residues long. With 5 bases removed from V and 4 bases from J, the gap between germline ends came to 23 bases.

The genes are TRBV7-9 and TRBJ1-1, with unresolved D. Trimming stripped 4 bases from V and 10 bases from J, with 10 bases between. Germline loops: CDR1 SEHNR, CDR2 FQNEAQ (reference sequence). This CDR3 has 11 amino acids. CDR3 sequence (DNA): TGTGCCAGCAGCTCATCTTGGGCAGCTTTCTTT. Translation: CASSSSWAAFF.

The CDR3 spells CASSYGGLANEKLFF. The CDR3 bases are TGTGCCAGCAGTTACGGAGGTTTGGCTAATGAAAAACTGTTTTTT. The genes are TRBV6-2 or TRBV6-3 and TRBJ1-4, with no clear D. CDR3 size: 15 residues. Germline-derived CDR1 and CDR2 are MNHEY and SVGEGT. V was cut by 2 bases and J by 3 bases, with 10 bases left in between.

The count of this clone is one. The chain couples TRBV6-1 to TRBJ1-1; no reliable D call. Per the germline V gene, CDR1 is MNHNS and CDR2 is SASEGT. The CDR3 has 14 residues. Trimming took off 2 bases at V and 1 base at J, with 8 bases between the two ends. This CDR3 is CASSEPGRNTEAFF. DNA of the CDR3: TGTGCCAGCAGTGAACCCGGGAGGAACACTGAAGCTTTCTTT.

The chain combines TRBV7-2 with TRBJ2-2; D may be TRBD1 (6 bases). Germline CDR1 and CDR2: SGHTA and FQGNSA. The CDR3 has 13 residues. Trimming took 8 bases from V and 5 from J, leaving 12 bases between them. CDR3: CASGTRLTGELFF. CDR3 bases: TGTGCCAGCGGGACAAGGCTGACCGGGGAGCTGTTTTTT. Full variable domain (missing parts from reference TRBV7-2 and TRBJ2-2): GAGVSQSPSNKVTEKGKDVELRCDPISGHTALYWYRQSLGQGLEFLIYFQGNSAPDKSGLPSDRFSAERTGGSVSTLTIQRTQQEDSAVYLCASGTRLTGELFFGEGSRLTVL.

This clone was seen only a few times. The V gene is TRBV3-1 (or the pseudogene TRBV3-2), the J gene TRBJ1-1; D not certain. This CDR3 contains 14 residues. CDR1 and CDR2 (germline): LGHDT, YNNKEL (reference sequence). The V end lost 4 bases, the J end lost 4 bases, and 13 bases lay between the germline ends. The CDR3, as DNA: TGTGCCAGCAGCCCGCAACGGAGCCTCACTGAAGCTTTCTTT. Protein sequence: CASSPQRSLTEAFF.

The CDR3 sequence is CASSYLYNTEAFF. DNA for the CDR3: TGTGCCAGCAGTTACTTGTATAACACTGAAGCTTTCTTT. This chain joins TRBV6-5 and TRBJ1-1; D is ambiguous. Germline V gene sequence: CDR1 MNHEY, CDR2 SVGAGI. This CDR3 has 13 amino acids. Trimming cost V 1 base and J 2 bases, with 5 bases left between them.

The chain carries TRBV27 and TRBJ1-3; 8 bases agree with TRBD1. J was trimmed by 2 bases and V by 5 bases; bases with no gene match: 5. Germline V CDR1 and CDR2: MNHEY, SMNVEV (reference sequence). The CDR3 covers 15 residues. As DNA, the CDR3 is TGTGCCAGCAGTCCGTCGGGACAGGCTGGAAACACCATATATTTT. This sequence encodes CASSPSGQAGNTIYF.

There are a few counts of this clone. The chain employs TRBV12-5 and TRBJ1-5; 7 positions match TRBD1. The V and J ends lost 2 bases and 6 bases, in that order; junction bases with no gene match: 4. Germline values: CDR1 LGHNT, CDR2 FRNRAP. This CDR3 is built from 14 residues. CDR3 nucleotides: TGTGCTAGTGGTTTGTTGGGGGACAGTCAGCCCCAGCATTTT. This encodes CASGLLGDSQPQHF.

The V call is TRBV4-1, the J call TRBJ1-2, with 8 nucleotides matching TRBD1. The CDR3 is 15 residues long. From germline, CDR1 is MGHRA and CDR2 YSYEKL. V was clipped by 4 bases and J by 8 bases; unmatched bases: 12. This chain's CDR3 is CASSPPQGAKKGYTF. The CDR3 DNA reads TGCGCCAGCAGCCCCCCCCAGGGGGCGAAAAAAGGCTACACCTTC.

V gene TRBV5-1 combines with J gene TRBJ1-6; possible D gene TRBD1, 6 bases. This CDR3 region has 18 residues. CDR1 is SGHRS, CDR2 YFSETQ, per germline. V was clipped by 1 base and J by 0 bases, with 14 bases between them. In DNA, the CDR3 is TGCGCCAGCAGCTTGACAGCTAGGGGGAGCTCCTATAATTCACCCCTCCACTTT. Protein product: CASSLTARGSSYNSPLHF.

The V and J genes are TRBV3-1 (or the pseudogene TRBV3-2) and TRBJ1-2, with 7 bases matching TRBD1. This CDR3 is built from 14 residues. The germline V gene encodes CDR1 LGHDT and CDR2 YNNKEL (reference sequence). The V and J ends lost 5 bases and 5 bases, in that order; junction bases with no gene match: 8. The CDR3, as DNA: TGTGCCAGCAGCTCTCGACAGGGTGGTTATGGCTACACCTTC. Encoded protein: CASSSRQGGYGYTF.

This clone has just a few counts. The V gene is TRBV19, the J gene TRBJ1-4; D is undetermined. CDR1 LNHDA and CDR2 SQIVND come from the germline V gene (reference sequence). V shed 7 bases and J shed 5 bases, with 14 bases lying between them. This CDR3 contains 14 residues. This CDR3 is CASTMGGANEKLFF. The CDR3 nucleotides are TGTGCCAGTACCATGGGAGGCGCCAATGAAAAACTGTTTTTT.

The chain couples TRBV5-4 to TRBJ1-4, with a tentative D call TRBD1 (6 bases). Germline V lookup: CDR1 SGHNT, CDR2 YYREEE (reference sequence). Trimming took 2 bases from V and 7 from J, leaving 15 bases between them. There are 15 residues in the CDR3. The CDR3 bases are TGTGCCAGCAGCTTCGACGGGGGCAGGGGTGAAAAACTGTTTTTT. The encoded protein is CASSFDGGRGEKLFF.

The chain uses TRBV27 and TRBJ2-4; 7 bases are shared with TRBD2. This CDR3 spans 15 amino acids. V gave up 1 base and J gave up 4 bases; unmatched junction bases: 4. Germline V lookup: CDR1 MNHEY, CDR2 SMNVEV (reference sequence). As DNA, the CDR3 is TGTGCCAGCAGTTTATACTGGGGGGGAAAAAACATTCAGTACTTC. As protein: CASSLYWGGKNIQYF.

A remark on this clone: Other DNA sequences of this sample code for an identical CDR3. The chain links TRBV7-9 to TRBJ1-1; D possibly corresponds to TRBD1 (6 bases). The CDR3 runs to 14 residues. V was shortened by 0 bases and J by 5 bases, with 10 bases between the two germline ends. CDR1 and CDR2 from the germline V gene are SEHNR and FQNEAQ (reference sequence). As DNA, the CDR3 is TGTGCCAGCAGCTTAGCCGGAGGGGGGACTGAAGCTTTCTTT. Protein product: CASSLAGGGTEAFF.

This clone was detected a few times. The chain combines TRBV4-1 with TRBJ1-2; D gene ambiguous. Germline loops: CDR1 MGHRA, CDR2 YSYEKL. The V end lost 6 bases, the J end lost 5 bases, and 16 bases lay between the germline ends. This CDR3 is 14 amino acids long. Written as DNA, the CDR3 is TGCGCCAGCAGTCCCGGGGAGGATCGGTATGGCTACACCTTC. Amino acid sequence: CASSPGEDRYGYTF.

This chain links TRBV7-9 with TRBJ2-2, with unresolved D. Germline V lookup: CDR1 SEHNR, CDR2 FQNEAQ (reference sequence). Trimming pared 2 bases from V and 7 bases from J, leaving 11 bases between. CDR3 length equals 14 residues. The CDR3 is CASSLPGPVGELFF. The CDR3 DNA reads as TGTGCCAGCAGCTTACCCGGGCCGGTCGGGGAGCTGTTTTTT. Full variable domain (rest looked up from reference TRBV7-9 and TRBJ2-2): DTGVSQNPRHKITKRGQNVTFRCDPISEHNRLYWYRQTLGQGPEFLTYFQNEAQLEKSRLLSDRFSAERPKGSFSTLEIQRTEQGDSAMYLCASSLPGPVGELFFGEGSRLTVL.

In this sample, this clone turned up once. The chain joins TRBV3-1 (or the pseudogene TRBV3-2) to TRBJ1-1; TRBD1 agrees at 11 bases. Germline loops: CDR1 LGHDT, CDR2 YNNKEL (reference sequence). Trimming removed 5 bases from V and 1 base from J; junction bases left unmatched: 3. This CDR3 has 15 amino acids. The CDR3 region is CASSWGQGGNTEAFF. CDR3 coding DNA: TGTGCCAGCAGCTGGGGACAGGGGGGGAACACTGAAGCTTTCTTT.

This chain uses TRBV29-1 with TRBJ1-2, with D possibly being TRBD1 (5 bases). Trimming cost V 0 bases and J 4 bases, with 9 bases left between them. The CDR3 consists of 13 residues. Germline CDR1 is SQVTM and CDR2 is ANQGSEA. The CDR3 protein is CSVEDQGFYGYTF. The DNA of the CDR3 is TGCAGCGTTGAAGACCAGGGCTTCTATGGCTACACCTTC.